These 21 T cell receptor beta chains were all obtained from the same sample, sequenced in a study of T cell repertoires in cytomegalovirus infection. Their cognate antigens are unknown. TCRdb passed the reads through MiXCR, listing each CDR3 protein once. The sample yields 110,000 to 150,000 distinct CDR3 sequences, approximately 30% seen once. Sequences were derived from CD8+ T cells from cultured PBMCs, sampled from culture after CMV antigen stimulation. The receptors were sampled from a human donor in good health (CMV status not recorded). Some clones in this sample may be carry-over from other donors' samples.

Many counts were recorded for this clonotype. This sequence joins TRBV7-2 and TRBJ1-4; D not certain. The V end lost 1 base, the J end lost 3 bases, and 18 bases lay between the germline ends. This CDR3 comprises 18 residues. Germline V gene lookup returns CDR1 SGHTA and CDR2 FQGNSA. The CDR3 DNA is TGTGCCAGCAGCTTAGTGGTGTTACGGACTTCATCTAATGAAAAACTGTTTTTT. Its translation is CASSLVVLRTSSNEKLFF.

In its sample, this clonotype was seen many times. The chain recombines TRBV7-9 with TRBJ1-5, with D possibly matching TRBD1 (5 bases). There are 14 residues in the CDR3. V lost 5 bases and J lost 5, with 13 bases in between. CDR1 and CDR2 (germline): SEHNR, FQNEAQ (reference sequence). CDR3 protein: CASSRGGEYQPQHF. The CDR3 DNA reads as TGTGCCAGCAGCCGGGGGGGAGAGTATCAGCCCCAGCATTTT.

CDR3 nucleotides: TGCAGTGCAAGTTACGGGACAGTGTACGAGCAGTACTTC. Amino acid sequence: CSASYGTVYEQYF. The V call is TRBV20-1, the J call TRBJ2-7, with 7 nucleotides matching TRBD1. J lost 4 bases, V lost 6 bases, and 9 bases had no gene match. The germline V gene has CDR1 DFQATT and CDR2 SNEGSKA (reference sequence). The CDR3 is 13 residues long.

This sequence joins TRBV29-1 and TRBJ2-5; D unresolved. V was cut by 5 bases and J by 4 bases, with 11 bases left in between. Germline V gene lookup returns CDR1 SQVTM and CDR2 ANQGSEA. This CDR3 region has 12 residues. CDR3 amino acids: CSVTQLGETQYF. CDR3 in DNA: TGCAGCGTTACACAGCTGGGAGAGACCCAGTACTTC.

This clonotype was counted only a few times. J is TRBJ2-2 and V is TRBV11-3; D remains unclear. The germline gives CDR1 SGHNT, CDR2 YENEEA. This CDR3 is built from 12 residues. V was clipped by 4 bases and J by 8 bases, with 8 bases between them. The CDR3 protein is CASSSGSGELFF. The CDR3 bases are TGTGCCAGCAGCTCTGGGTCTGGGGAGCTGTTTTTT.

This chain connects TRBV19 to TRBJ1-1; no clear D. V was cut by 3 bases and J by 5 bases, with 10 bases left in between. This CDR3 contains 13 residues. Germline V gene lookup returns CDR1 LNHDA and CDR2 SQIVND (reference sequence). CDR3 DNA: TGTGCCAGTAGTATGGGCACGGCTACTGAAGCTTTCTTT. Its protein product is CASSMGTATEAFF.

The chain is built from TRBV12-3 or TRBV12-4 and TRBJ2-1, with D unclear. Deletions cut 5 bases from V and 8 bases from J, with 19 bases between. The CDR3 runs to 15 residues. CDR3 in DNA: TGTGCCAGCAGTCTCGGGCAGTTCGTTCTATATGAGCAGTTCTTC. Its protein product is CASSLGQFVLYEQFF.

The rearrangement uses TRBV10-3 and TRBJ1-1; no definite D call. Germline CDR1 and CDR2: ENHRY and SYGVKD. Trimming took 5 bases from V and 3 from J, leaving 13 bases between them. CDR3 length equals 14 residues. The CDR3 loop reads CAISPRPVDTEAFF. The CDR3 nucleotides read TGTGCCATCAGTCCCCGACCCGTGGACACTGAAGCTTTCTTT.

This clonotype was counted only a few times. DNA for the CDR3: TGTGCCAGCGTAGGTGACAGCAGCTATGGCTACACCTTC. Its translation: CASVGDSSYGYTF. This chain links TRBV7-2 with TRBJ1-2; D is perhaps TRBD1 (5 bases). Deletions cut 8 bases from V and 4 bases from J, with 14 bases between. Germline assignment: CDR1 SGHTA and CDR2 FQGNSA. This CDR3 has 13 residues. Supplemented by reference TRBV7-2 and TRBJ1-2, the full variable domain reads GAGVSQSPSNKVTEKGKDVELRCDPISGHTALYWYRQSLGQGLEFLIYFQGNSAPDKSGLPSDRFSAERTGGSVSTLTIQRTQQEDSAVYLCASVGDSSYGYTFGSGTRLTVV.

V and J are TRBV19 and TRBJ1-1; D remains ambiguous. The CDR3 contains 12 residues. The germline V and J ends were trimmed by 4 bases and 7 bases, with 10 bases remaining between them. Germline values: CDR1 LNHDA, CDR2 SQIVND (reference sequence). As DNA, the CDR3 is TGTGCCAGTAGTAAGCCCGCTGGTGAAGCTTTCTTT. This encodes CASSKPAGEAFF.

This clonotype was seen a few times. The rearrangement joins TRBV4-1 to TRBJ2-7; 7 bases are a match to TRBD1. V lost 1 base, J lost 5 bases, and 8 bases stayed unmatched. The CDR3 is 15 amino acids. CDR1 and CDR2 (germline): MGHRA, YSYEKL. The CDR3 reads CASSQGGGTFNEQYF. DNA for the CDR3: TGCGCCAGCAGCCAAGGAGGGGGCACCTTCAACGAGCAGTACTTC.

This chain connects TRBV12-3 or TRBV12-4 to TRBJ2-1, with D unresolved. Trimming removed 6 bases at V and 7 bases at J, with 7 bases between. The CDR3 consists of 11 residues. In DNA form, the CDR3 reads TGTGCCAGCAGGGCTTCAAATGAGCAGTTCTTC. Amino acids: CASRASNEQFF.

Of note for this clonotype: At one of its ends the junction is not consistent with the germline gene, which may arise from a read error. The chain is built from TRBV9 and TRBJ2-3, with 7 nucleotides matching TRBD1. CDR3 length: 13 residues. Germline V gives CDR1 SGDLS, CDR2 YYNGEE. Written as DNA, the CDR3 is TGTGTCAGCAGTACAGGGGATGCAGATACGCAGTATTTT. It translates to CVSSTGDADTQYF.

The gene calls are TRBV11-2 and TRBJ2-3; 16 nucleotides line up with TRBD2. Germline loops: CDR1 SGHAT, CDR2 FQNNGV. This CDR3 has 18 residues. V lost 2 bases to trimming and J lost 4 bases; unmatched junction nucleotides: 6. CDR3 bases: TGTGCCAGCAGCTTAATCCCGGGACTAGCGGGGGGGCCAGATACGCAGTATTTT. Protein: CASSLIPGLAGGPDTQYF.

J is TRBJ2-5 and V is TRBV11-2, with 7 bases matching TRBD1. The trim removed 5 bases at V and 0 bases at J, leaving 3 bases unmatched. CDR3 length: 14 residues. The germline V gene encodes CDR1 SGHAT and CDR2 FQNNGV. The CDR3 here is CASSPDRNQETQYF. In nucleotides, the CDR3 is TGTGCCAGCAGCCCGGACAGGAACCAAGAGACCCAGTACTTC. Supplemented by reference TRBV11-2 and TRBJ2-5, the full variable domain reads EAGVAQSPRYKIIEKRQSVAFWCNPISGHATLYWYQQILGQGPKLLIQFQNNGVVDDSQLPKDRFSAERLKGVDSTLKIQPAKLEDSAVYLCASSPDRNQETQYFGPGTRLLVL.

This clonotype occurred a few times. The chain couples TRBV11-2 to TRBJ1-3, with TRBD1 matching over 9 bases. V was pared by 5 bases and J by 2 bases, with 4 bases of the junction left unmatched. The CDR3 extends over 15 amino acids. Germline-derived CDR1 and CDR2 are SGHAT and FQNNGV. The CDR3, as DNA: TGTGCCAGCAGCGCCACAGGGGGCACTGGAAACACCATATATTTT. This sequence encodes CASSATGGTGNTIYF.

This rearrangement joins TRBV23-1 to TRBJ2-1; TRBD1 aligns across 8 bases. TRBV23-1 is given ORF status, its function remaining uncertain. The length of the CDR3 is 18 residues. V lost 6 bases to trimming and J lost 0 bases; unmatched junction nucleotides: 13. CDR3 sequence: CASSLQGAREDSYNEQFF. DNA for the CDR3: TGCGCCAGCAGCCTCCAGGGGGCGAGGGAAGACTCCTACAATGAGCAGTTCTTC.

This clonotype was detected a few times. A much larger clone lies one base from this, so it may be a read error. This chain's CDR3 is CASSTKGYYGYTF. The DNA of the CDR3 is TGTGCCAGCAGCACTAAGGGCTACTATGGCTACACCTTC. This chain uses TRBV6-2 or TRBV6-3 with TRBJ1-2; D remains unclear. Germline CDR1 is MNHEY and CDR2 is SVGEGT. This CDR3 has 13 amino acids. Trimming stripped 6 bases from V and 3 bases from J, with 11 bases between.

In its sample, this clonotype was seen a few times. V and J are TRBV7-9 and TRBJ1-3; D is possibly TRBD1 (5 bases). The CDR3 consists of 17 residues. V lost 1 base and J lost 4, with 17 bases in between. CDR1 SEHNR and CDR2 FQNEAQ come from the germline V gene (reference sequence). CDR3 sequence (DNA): TGTGCCAGCAGCTTAGAAGGACGTCAGGGAAGAGGAAACACCATATATTTT. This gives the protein CASSLEGRQGRGNTIYF.

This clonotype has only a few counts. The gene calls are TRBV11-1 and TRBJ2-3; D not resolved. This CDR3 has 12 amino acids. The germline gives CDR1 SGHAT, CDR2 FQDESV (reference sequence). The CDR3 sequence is CASRSLADTQYF. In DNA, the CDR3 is TGTGCGAGTAGGTCTCTGGCAGATACGCAGTATTTT.

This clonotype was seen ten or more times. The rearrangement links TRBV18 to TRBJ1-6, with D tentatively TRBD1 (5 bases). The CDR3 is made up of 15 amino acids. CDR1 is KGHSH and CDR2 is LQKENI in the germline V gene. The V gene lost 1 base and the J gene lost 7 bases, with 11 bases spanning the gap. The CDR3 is CASSPLQGTNSPLHF. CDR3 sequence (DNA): TGTGCCAGCTCACCACTTCAGGGTACCAATTCACCCCTCCACTTT.